The subject of this entry is one T cell receptor beta chain. Its antigen is unknown. CDR1 is MNHNY and CDR2 is SVGAGI in the germline V gene (reference sequence). The CDR3 consists of 15 residues. Trimming stripped 6 bases from V and 3 bases from J, with 18 bases between. Primers included in the PCR were 60 Vbeta and 13 Jbeta primers. TCRdb's table, derived via immunoSEQ multiplex PCR, lists solely in-frame clones and lacks some. The sample consists of 120,000 or so clones, nearly 80% of them appearing once. This specimen belongs to a study of cytomegalovirus exposure and HLA in healthy donors. Findings and caveats of the study: TCR beta V- and J-gene trimming, according to a later analysis, was linked to a missense DCLRE1C variant. TRBV6-2, TRBV6-3 and some other V segments were unresolvable in 87-base-pair reads.

The specimen was PBMCs. V is TRBV6-6 and J is TRBJ2-7; D unclear. This sequence was found in a woman between 35 and 50 years old in good health and CMV-seronegative. Here the CDR3 reads CASRDLTSDIYEQYF. CDR3 nucleotide sequence: TGTGCCAGCAGGGATTTGACATCGGATATCTACGAGCAGTACTTC.